This TCR beta chain was found in a study of regulatory T cells in long-lasting Graves disease. Notes on the study in general: Analyses excluded thyroid tissue, covering peripheral blood alone. Among samples with persistent disease, TRBV28, TRBJ1-2 and TRBJ2-5 were favored. Accuracy was possibly reduced by small sample size.

Comments on this clonotype: Its target is not known.

The CDR3 is 14 amino acids. Germline-derived CDR1 and CDR2 are LNHDA and SQIVND (reference sequence). Trimming shortened V by 5 bases and J by 7 bases, and 17 bases separated the two germline ends. Library construction for TCR beta used iRepertoire HTBI primers and Arm-PCR of CDR3 regions. Each CDR3 protein is one row after TCRdb ran MiXCR on the multiplex PCR reads. The table shows around 420,000 distinct CDR3 sequences, with approximately 16% occurring only once. Regarding time point: newly diagnosed GD, antithyroid drugs for less than 3 months. There was RNA extracted from PBMCs, and the TCR library was made from it. Separately, the same data were catalogued under a study of T cells in Graves' hyperthyroidism and ophthalmopathy.

V and J are TRBV19 and TRBJ1-2; D is perhaps TRBD1 (5 bases). The receptor was isolated from a woman aged 40 to 55 with Graves disease. This specimen consisted of peripheral blood mononuclear cells (PBMCs), obtained at new diagnosis, from a patient treated with antithyroid drugs. CDR3 bases: TGTGCCAGTAGTTCGAACCGGGACCCGAGTGGCTACACCTTC. This sequence encodes CASSSNRDPSGYTF.